This section outlines one TCR beta chain sequence together with its context. Antigen specificity is unknown. Trimming took 6 bases from V and 9 from J; bases not matched to a gene: 17. Germline values: CDR1 DFQATT, CDR2 SNEGSKA (reference sequence). This CDR3 has 15 amino acids. Constant-segment-primed 5'RACE gave TCR alpha and TCR beta cDNA libraries with sample barcodes and UMIs. TCRdb reprocessed the 5' RACE reads with MiXCR, giving one entry per CDR3 protein. This sample has 200,000 to 300,000 distinct CDR3 sequences, with roughly 15% found just once. The sample is drawn from a study of T-cell memory formation after mild COVID-19. At the level of the study: Across donors, TCR clusters were largely donor specific.

Study-level findings and limits: The authors did not confirm SARS-CoV-2 specificity of second-wave clones peaking day 37.

The sequence came from an adult woman who had mild COVID-19 (a few samples of this study predate the infection). Cell type and time point are not known. The material sequenced was PBMCs or a T cell subset sorted from them (not recorded which). J is TRBJ2-1 and V is TRBV20-1; 7 nucleotides line up with TRBD2. This CDR3 reads CSAASALREWGEQFF. CDR3 DNA: TGCAGTGCCGCGTCTGCGTTGCGGGAGTGGGGTGAGCAGTTCTTC.